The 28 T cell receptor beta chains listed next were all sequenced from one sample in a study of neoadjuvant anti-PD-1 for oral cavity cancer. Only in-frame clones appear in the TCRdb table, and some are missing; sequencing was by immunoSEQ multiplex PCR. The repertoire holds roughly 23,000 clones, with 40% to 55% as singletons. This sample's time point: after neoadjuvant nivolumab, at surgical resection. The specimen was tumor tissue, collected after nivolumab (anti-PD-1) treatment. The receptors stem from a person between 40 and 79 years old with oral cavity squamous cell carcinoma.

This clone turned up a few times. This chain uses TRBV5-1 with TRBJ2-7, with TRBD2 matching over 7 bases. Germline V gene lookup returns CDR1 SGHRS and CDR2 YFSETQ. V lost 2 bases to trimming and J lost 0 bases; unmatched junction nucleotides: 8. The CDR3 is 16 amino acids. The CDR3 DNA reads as TGCGCCAGCAGCTTAATGCGCCGGGGGGTCTCCTACGAGCAGTACTTC. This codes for CASSLMRRGVSYEQYF.

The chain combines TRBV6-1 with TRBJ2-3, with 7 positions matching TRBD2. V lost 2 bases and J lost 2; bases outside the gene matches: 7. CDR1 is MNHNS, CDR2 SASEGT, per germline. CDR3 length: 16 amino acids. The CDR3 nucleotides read TGTGCCAGCAGTGAAAGTCTAGCGGTCCACACAGATACGCAGTATTTT. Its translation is CASSESLAVHTDTQYF.

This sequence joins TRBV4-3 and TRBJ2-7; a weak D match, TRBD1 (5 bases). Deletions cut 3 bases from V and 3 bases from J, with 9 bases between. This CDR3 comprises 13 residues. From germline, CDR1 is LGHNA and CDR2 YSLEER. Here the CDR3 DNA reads TGCGCCAGCAGCCAGACAGACGGCTACGAGCAGTACTTC. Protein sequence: CASSQTDGYEQYF.

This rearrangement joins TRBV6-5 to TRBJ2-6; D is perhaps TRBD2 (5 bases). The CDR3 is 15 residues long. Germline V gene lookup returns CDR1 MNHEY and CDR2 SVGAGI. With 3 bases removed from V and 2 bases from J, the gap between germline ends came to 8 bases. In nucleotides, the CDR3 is TGTGCCAGCAGTTATGCGGGTCCTGGGGCCAACGTCCTGACTTTC. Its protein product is CASSYAGPGANVLTF.

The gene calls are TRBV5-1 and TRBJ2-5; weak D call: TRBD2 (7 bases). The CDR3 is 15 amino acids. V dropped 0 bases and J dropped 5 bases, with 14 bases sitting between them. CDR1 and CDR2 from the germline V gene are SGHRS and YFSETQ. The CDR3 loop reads CASSLAGGLAETQYF. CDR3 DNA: TGCGCCAGCAGCTTGGCGGGGGGCCTTGCCGAGACCCAGTACTTC.

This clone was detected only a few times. CDR3 region: CASSRRQGYEQYF. The CDR3 DNA follows: TGTGCCAGCAGCCGGCGACAGGGCTACGAGCAGTACTTC. The chain has TRBV9 and TRBJ2-7; 7 bases line up with TRBD1. The CDR3 sequence is 13 residues long. In germline, CDR1 is SGDLS, CDR2 YYNGEE. With V trimmed by 4 bases and J by 3 bases, 4 bases remained unmatched.

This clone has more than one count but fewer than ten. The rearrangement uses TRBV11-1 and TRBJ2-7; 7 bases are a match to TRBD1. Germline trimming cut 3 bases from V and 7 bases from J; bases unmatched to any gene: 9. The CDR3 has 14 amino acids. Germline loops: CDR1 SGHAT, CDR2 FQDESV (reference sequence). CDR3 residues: CASSFSEGAKEQYF. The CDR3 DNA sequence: TGTGCCAGCAGCTTTTCCGAGGGGGCGAAAGAGCAGTACTTC. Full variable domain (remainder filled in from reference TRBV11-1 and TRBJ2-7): EAEVAQSPRYKITEKSQAVAFWCDPISGHATLYWYRQILGQGPELLVQFQDESVVDDSQLPKDRFSAERLKGVDSTLKIQPAELGDSAMYLCASSFSEGAKEQYFGPGTRLTVT.

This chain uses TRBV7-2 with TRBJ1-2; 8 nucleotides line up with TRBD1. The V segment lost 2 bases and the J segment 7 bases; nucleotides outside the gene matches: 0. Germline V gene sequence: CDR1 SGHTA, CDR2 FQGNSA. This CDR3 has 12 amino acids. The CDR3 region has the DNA TGTGCCAGCAGCTTAACAGGGGGTGGCTACACCTTC. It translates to CASSLTGGGYTF.

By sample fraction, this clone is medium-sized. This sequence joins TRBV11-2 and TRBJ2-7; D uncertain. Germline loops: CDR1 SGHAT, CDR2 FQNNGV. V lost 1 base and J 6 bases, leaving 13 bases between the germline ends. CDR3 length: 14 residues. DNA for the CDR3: TGTGCCAGCAGCTTAGGGCAGGCGCATGGCGAGCAGTACTTC. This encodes CASSLGQAHGEQYF.

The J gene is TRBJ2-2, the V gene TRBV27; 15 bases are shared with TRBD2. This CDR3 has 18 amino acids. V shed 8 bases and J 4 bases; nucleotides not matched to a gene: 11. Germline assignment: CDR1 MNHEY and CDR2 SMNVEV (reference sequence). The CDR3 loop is CASDEDGLAGGPTGELFF. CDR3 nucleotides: TGTGCCAGCGATGAAGATGGACTAGCGGGGGGGCCCACCGGGGAGCTGTTTTTT.

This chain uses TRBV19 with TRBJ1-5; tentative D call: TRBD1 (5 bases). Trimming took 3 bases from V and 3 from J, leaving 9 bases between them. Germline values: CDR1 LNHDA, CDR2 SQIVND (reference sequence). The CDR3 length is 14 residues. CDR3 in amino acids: CASSIGHVNQPQHF. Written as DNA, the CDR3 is TGTGCCAGTAGTATTGGACACGTCAATCAGCCCCAGCATTTT.

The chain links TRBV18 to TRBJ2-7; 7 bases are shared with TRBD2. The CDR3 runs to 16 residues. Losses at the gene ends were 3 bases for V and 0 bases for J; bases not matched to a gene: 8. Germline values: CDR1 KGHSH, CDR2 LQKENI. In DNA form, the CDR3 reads TGTGCCAGCTCACCCGGTGGGGGGGACCTCTCCTACGAGCAGTACTTC. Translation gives CASSPGGGDLSYEQYF.

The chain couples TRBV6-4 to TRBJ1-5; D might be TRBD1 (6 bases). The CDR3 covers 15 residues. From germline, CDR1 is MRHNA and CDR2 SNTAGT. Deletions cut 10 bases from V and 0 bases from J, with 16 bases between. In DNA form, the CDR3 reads TGTGCCAACAGGGCCGGAGTAAATAGCAATCAGCCCCAGCATTTT. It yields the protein CANRAGVNSNQPQHF.

This CDR3 reads CASSLFSAGGLVVYEQYF. In DNA form, the CDR3 reads TGTGCCAGCAGCTTATTCTCAGCGGGGGGGCTTGTAGTCTACGAGCAGTACTTC. This rearrangement joins TRBV11-2 to TRBJ2-7; TRBD2 aligns across 10 bases. V lost 2 bases and J lost 3; bases outside the gene matches: 13. This CDR3 is 18 amino acids long. CDR1 and CDR2 (germline): SGHAT, FQNNGV.

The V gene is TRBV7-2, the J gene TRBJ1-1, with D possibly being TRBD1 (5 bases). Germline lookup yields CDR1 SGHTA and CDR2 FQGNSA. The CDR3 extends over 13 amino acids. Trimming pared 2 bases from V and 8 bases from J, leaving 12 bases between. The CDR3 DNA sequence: TGTGCCAGCAGCTTAAGAGTAAGGGGCGAAGCTTTCTTT. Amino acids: CASSLRVRGEAFF.

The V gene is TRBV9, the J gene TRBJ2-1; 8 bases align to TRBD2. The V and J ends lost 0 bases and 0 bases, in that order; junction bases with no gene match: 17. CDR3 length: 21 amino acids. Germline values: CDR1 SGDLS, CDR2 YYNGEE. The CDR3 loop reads CASSVVGVTSGVGTSYNEQFF. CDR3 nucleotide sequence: TGTGCCAGCAGCGTAGTGGGGGTTACTAGCGGTGTGGGTACCTCCTACAATGAGCAGTTCTTC.

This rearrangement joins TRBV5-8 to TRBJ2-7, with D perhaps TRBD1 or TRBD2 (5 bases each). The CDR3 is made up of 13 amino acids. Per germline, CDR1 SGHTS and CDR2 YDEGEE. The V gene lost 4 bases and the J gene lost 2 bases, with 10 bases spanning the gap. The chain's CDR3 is CASSLGRTYEQYF. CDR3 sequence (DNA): TGTGCCAGCAGCCTGGGACGGACCTACGAGCAGTACTTC.

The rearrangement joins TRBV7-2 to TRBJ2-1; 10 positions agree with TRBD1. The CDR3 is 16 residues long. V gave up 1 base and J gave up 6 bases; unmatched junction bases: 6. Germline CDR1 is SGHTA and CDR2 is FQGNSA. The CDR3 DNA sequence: TGTGCCAGCAGCTTAGTAGGCTGGGACAGGGGCAATGAGCAGTTCTTC. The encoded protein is CASSLVGWDRGNEQFF.

The CDR3 loop is CASSQAAGQGIYGYTF. The CDR3 DNA is TGCGCCAGCAGCCAAGCTGCGGGACAGGGCATCTATGGCTACACCTTC. J is TRBJ1-2 and V is TRBV4-3; the match to TRBD1 covers 9 bases. From germline, CDR1 is LGHNA and CDR2 YSLEER. Trimming took 1 base from V and 4 from J; bases not matched to a gene: 7. The CDR3 length is 16 residues.

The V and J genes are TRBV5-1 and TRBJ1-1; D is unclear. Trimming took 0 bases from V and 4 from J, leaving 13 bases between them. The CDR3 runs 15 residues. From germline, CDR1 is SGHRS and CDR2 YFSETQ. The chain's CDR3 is CASSLGTDVGTEAFF. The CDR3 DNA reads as TGCGCCAGCAGCTTGGGCACAGATGTGGGCACTGAAGCTTTCTTT.

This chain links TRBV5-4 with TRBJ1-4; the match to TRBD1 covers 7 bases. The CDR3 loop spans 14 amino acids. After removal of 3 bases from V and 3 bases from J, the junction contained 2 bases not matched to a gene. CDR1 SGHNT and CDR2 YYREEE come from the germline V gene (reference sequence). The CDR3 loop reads CASSSGGANEKLFF. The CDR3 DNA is TGTGCCAGCAGCTCAGGGGGTGCTAATGAAAAACTGTTTTTT.

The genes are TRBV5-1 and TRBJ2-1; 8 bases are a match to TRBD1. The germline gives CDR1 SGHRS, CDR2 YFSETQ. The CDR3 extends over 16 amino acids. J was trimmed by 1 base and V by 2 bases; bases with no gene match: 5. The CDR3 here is CASSFSGQGSYNEQFF. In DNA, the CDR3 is TGCGCCAGCAGCTTCTCCGGACAGGGTTCCTACAATGAGCAGTTCTTC.

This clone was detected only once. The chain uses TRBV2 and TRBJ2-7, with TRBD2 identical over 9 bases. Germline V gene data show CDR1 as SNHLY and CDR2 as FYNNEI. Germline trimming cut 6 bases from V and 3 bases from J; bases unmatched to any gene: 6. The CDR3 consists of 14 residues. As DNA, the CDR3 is TGTGCCAGCAGCTCCGGACTAGCGAGCTACGAGCAGTACTTC. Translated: CASSSGLASYEQYF.

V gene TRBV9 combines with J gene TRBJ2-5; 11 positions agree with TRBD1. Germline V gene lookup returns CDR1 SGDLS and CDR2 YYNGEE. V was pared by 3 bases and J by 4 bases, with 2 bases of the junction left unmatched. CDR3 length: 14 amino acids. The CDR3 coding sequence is TGTGCCAGCAGCGCCGGGACAGGGGGAGAGACCCAGTACTTC. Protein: CASSAGTGGETQYF.

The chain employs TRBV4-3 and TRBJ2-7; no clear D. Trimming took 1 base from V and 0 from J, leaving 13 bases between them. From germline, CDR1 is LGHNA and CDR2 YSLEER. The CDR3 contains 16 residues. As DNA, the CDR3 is TGCGCCAGCAGCCAAGGAATAGGGATCTACTCCTACGAGCAGTACTTC. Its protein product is CASSQGIGIYSYEQYF.

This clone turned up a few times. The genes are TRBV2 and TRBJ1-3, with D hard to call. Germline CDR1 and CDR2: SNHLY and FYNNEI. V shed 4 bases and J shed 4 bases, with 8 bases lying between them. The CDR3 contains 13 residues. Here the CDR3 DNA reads TGTGCCAGCAGTGGACCTTCGGGAAACACCATATATTTT. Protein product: CASSGPSGNTIYF.

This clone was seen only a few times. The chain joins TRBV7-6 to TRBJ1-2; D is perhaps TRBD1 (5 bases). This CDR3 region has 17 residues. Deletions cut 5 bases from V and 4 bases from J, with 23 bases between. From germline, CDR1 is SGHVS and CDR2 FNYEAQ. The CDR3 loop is CASSVSPGQGRSYGYTF. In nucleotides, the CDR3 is TGTGCCAGCAGCGTTTCACCCGGCCAGGGCAGGTCCTATGGCTACACCTTC.

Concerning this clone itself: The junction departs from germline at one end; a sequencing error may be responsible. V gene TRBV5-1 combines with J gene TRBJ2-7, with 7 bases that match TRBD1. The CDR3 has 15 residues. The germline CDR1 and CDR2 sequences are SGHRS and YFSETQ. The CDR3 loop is CASSSDRTGVYEQYF. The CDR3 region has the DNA TGTGCCAGCAGCTCAGACAGGACAGGAGTCTACGAGCAGTACTTC.